This TCR beta chain emerged from a study of blood T cell repertoires in COVID-19 (dated by TCRdb to 2019 to 2021). In terms of the full investigation: Samples covering the acute and convalescent phases of COVID-19 were provided by collaborators in the United States, Italy and Spain. The material from the prospective study consisted of cDNA or gDNA derived from T cells, B-cell-depleted T cells, or PBMCs. The repertoires were released in a freely available public database meant as a resource for research on the immune response to SARS-CoV-2. Subjects who had been exposed to COVID-19, were actively infected with it, or had recovered from it provided the deeply sampled blood TCRbeta repertoires that made up the dataset. Nearly every sample came with metadata listing a de-identified subject ID, COVID-19 status, age in years and sex. The samples were drawn from the first 160 participants of the ongoing ImmuneRACE study and from 950 to 1,500 subjects provided by 6 global collaborators. HLA class I and class II types, where available, came from metadata supplied by the sample provider rather than from assay-based typing. General conclusions and limits of the study: The quantity of clinical and demographic metadata differed by source and by participant and was supplied without curation.

TCRbeta CDR3 regions were amplified from genomic DNA by means of the immunoSEQ Assay, a bias-controlled multiplex PCR. In the paper's pipeline: The number of nucleated cells in each sample was estimated by amplification of reference gene primers within the assay. Sequence reads were collapsed and filtered to measure the absolute abundance of every unique TCRbeta CDR3 rearrangement. For each sample, productive Simpson clonality was calculated by taking the square root of Simpson's diversity index across productive rearrangements. In its TCRdb copy, this immuneACCESS table keeps in-frame sequences only and misses some clones. Where compared with another copy, unresolved V genes explain less than half of these, and the others have no known cause. The V and J calls and clone size were taken over from that table, and D and trimming were inferred from the DNA. The table for this sample lists around 100,000 clones; approximately 70% of them were counted only once. About 5.9% of the sample is in the top ten clones.

Whole blood was collected in K2EDTA tubes by collaborating institutions according to the institutions' own protocols. For TCRbeta analysis, collaborator samples were shipped as frozen whole blood, as isolated PBMCs, or as DNA extracted from either sample type. About this clone: This clone's antigen is unknown. The record has no base qualities; no much larger clone is one base away.

Sequencing was performed on peripheral blood. The receptor was isolated from a man older than 75 with acute or convalescent COVID-19.

The CDR3 protein sequence reads: CASSFLAGVSGANVLTF. The DNA sequence is as follows: TGTGCCAGCAGCTTTCTAGCGGGAGTATCTGGGGCCAACGTCCTGACTTTC. The chain is encoded by TRBV7-2 joined to TRBJ2-6, and 10 junction bases match TRBD2. The CDR3 runs 17 residues from the cysteine to the phenylalanine. The DNA shown is the 51-base CDR3, in frame from base 1. According to the germline V gene, CDR1 reads SGHTA and CDR2 reads FQGNSA. Germline trimming: 3 bases from V, 1 base from J; junction bases outside gene matches: 3.